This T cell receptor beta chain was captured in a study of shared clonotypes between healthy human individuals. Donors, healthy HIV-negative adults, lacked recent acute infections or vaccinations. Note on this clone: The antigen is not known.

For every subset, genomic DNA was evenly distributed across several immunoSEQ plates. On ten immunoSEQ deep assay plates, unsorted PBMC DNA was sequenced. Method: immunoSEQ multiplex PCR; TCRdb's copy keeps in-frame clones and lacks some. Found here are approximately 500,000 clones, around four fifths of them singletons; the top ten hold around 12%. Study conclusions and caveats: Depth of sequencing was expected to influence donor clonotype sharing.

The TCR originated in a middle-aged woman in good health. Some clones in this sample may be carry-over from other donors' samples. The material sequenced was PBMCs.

The CDR3: CAISVTGSDGYTF. In nucleotides, the CDR3 is TGTGCCATCAGCGTTACAGGGTCAGATGGCTACACCTTC. The V gene is TRBV10-3, the J gene TRBJ1-2; possible D gene TRBD1, 6 bases. Germline CDR1 is ENHRY and CDR2 is SYGVKD. CDR3 length equals 13 residues. Trimming removed 6 bases from V and 6 bases from J, with 14 bases in between.